Listed below are T cell receptor beta chains from one sample, sequenced in a study of OX40 agonist ivuxolimab in advanced cancers. The method was immunoSEQ multiplex PCR; TCRdb's version includes in-frame clones alone and lacks a portion of them. In the table there are 100,000 or so clones, approximately 90% of which are singletons. The starting material was CD4+ or CD8+ T cells sorted from blood, obtained in a trial of the OX40 agonist ivuxolimab. The receptors come from an adult with an advanced solid tumor such as melanoma, head and neck, liver or kidney cancer. The conserved cysteine and the conserved F or W are not part of the CDR3 here.

TRBJ2-7,TRBV5-1,ASSPTVAETSEQY
TRBJ2-6,TRBV7-9,ASSLRDSPGANVLT
TRBJ2-5,TRBV5-4,ASSLYRETQY
TRBJ2-2,TRBV5-4,ASSHDTRNTGELF
TRBJ1-2,TRBV14,ASSQSDLGYT
TRBJ2-5,TRBV11-2,ASSLATSGSETQY
TRBJ1-1,TRBV28,ASSIRDRGDGWRTEAF
TRBJ2-7,TRBV6-5,ASSYTPSSTYEQY
TRBJ2-3,TRBV5-6,ASSLGYWSGRTQY
TRBJ2-3,TRBV5-1,ASSFASGRALTDTQY
TRBJ1-4,TRBV14,ASSRRGEKLF
TRBJ1-4,TRBV9,ASSVVVGQGGNEKLF
TRBJ2-1,TRBV18,ASSPLSAQGAVYNEQF
TRBJ1-4,TRBV7-9,ASSLGFAAQIV
TRBJ2-7,TRBV29-1,SVANRLSSYEQY
TRBJ1-1,TRBV19,ASMRSGQGTEAF
TRBJ2-7,TRBV5-5,ASSLSGTSYEQY
TRBJ2-3,TRBV4-2,ASSPMGLAGGATQY
TRBJ2-4,TRBV10-3,AISLAGGSSIQY
TRBJ1-4,TRBV9,ASSVGWGADEKLF
TRBJ2-7,TRBV5-1,ASSLVGTVYEQY
TRBJ2-3,TRBV30,AWSTNTQY
TRBJ1-5,TRBV21-1,ASSKVRQNIHQPQH
TRBJ2-5,TRBV15,ATSRGIYQETQY
TRBJ2-7,TRBV19,ASSSGSGSGHEQY
TRBJ1-5,TRBV6-1,ASSERAGQGNQPQH
TRBJ2-5,TRBV7-9,ASSLLSGMRETQY
TRBJ1-3,TRBV7-6,ASSPRTGGHSGNTIY
TRBJ1-4,TRBV27,ASSWGQGSEKLF
TRBJ2-1,TRBV7-7,ASSRGLAAYNEQF
TRBJ2-2,TRBV10-1,ASSEIVGSGTGELF
TRBJ1-3,TRBV7-2,ASSPEMSGNTIY
TRBJ2-7,TRBV4-2,ASSQESVSYYEQY
TRBJ2-1,TRBV9,ASSSPRPAENEQF
TRBJ2-1,TRBV11-2,ASSLDLRTEQF
TRBJ2-7,TRBV9,ASSVVGQGLDEQY
TRBJ2-2,TRBV28,ASSLSLLITGELF
TRBJ1-4,TRBV19,ASSQTGIEKLF
TRBJ2-7,TRBV6-1,ASSDPTVTYEQY
TRBJ2-7,TRBV6-5,ASSYSPTGTAYEQY
TRBJ2-5,TRBV4-1,ASSRRLPTGGEETQY
TRBJ2-5,TRBV4-2,ASSQDPLTLETQY
TRBJ2-1,TRBV6-6,ASSLTNNEQF
TRBJ2-1,TRBV2,ASNLESEQF
TRBJ2-2,TRBV27,ASSLSGQLGTGELF
TRBJ2-7,TRBV7-2,ASSLDLARTYEQY
TRBJ2-2,TRBV5-1,ASSLEGSGRTNTGELF
TRBJ2-3,TRBV6-5,ASSYSGRRTDTQY
TRBJ1-2,TRBV5-4,ASSLEAGPYGYT
TRBJ2-5,TRBV5-1,ASSPIAAATQY
TRBJ1-1,TRBV6-6,ASSDGPDGAF
TRBJ1-1,TRBV5-6,ASRPGRTNTEAF
TRBJ1-4,TRBV28,ASSGGNEKLF
TRBJ2-5,TRBV5-4,ASSRTSGRAPETQY
TRBJ2-7,TRBV25-1,ASSEVGDLHYEQY
TRBJ2-7,TRBV19,ASSIKGEGRYEQY
TRBJ2-3,TRBV7-2,ASSRGWLAGTDTQY
TRBJ2-7,TRBV6-1,ASSDRLYEQY